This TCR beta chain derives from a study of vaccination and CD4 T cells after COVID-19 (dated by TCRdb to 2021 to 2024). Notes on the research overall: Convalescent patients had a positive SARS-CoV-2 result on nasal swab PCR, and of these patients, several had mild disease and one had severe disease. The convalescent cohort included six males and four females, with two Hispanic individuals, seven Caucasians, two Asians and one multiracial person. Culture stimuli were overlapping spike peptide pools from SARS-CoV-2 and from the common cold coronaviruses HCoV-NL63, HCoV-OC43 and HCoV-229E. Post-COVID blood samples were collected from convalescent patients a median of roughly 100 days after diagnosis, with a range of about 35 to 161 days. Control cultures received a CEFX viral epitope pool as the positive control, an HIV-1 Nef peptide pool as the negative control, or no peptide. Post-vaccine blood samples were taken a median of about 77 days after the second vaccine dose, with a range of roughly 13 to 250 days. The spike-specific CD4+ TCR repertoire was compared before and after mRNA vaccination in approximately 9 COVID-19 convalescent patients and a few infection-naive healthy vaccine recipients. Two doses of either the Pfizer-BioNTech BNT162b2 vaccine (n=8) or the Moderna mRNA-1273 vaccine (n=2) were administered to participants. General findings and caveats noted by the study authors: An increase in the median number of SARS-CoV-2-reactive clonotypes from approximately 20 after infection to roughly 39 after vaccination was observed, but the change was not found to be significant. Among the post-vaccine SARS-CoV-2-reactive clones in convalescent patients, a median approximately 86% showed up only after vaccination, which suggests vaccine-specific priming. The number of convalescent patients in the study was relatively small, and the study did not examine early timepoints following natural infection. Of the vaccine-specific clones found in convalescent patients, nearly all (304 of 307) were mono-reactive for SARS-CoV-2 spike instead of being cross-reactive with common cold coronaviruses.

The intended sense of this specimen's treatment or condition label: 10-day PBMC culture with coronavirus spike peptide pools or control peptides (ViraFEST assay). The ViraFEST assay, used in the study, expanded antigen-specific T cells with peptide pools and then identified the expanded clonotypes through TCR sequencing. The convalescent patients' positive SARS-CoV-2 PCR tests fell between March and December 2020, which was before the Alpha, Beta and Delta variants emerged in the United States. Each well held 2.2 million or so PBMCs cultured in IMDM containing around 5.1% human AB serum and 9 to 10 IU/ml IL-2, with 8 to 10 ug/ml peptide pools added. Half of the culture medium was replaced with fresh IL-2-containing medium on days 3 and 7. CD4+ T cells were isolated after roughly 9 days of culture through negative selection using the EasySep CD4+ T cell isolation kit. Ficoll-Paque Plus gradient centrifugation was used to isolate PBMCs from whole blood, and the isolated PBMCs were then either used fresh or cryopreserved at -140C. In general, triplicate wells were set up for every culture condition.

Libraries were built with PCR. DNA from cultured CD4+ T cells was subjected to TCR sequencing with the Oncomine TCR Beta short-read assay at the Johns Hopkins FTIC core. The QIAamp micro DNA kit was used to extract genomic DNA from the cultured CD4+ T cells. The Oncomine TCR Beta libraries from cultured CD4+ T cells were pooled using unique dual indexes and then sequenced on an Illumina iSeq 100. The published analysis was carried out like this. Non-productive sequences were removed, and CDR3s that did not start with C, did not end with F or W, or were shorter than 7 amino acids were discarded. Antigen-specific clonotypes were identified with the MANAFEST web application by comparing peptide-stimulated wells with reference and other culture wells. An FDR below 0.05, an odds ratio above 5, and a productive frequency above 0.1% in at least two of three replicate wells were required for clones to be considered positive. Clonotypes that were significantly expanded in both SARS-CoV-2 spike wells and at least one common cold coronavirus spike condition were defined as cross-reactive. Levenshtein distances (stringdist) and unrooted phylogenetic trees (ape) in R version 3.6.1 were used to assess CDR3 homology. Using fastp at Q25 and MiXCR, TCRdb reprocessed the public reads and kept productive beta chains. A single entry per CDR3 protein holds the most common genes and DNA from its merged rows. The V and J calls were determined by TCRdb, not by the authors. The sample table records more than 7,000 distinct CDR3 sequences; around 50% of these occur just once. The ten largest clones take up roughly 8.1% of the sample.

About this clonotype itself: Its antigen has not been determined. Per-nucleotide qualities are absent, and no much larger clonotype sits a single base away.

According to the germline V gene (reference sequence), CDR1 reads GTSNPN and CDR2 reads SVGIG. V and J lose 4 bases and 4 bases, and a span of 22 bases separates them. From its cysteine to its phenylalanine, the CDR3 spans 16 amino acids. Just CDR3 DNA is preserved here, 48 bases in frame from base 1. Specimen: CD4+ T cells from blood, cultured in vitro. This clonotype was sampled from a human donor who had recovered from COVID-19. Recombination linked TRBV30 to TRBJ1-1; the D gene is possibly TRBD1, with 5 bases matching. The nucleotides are TGTGCCTGGACCCCAATAGGGGCCCCGGGGGGCACTGAAGCTTTCTTT. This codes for CAWTPIGAPGGTEAFF.